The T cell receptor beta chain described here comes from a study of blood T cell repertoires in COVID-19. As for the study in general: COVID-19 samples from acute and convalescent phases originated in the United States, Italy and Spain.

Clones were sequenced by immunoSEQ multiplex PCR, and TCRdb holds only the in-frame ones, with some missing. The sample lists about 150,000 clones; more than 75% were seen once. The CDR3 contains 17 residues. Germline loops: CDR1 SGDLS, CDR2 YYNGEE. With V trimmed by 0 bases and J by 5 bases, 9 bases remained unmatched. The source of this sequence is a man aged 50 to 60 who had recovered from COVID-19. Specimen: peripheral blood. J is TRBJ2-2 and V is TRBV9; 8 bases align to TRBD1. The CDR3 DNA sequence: TGTGCCAGCAGCGTAGCGGCCAGGGGGCGTACTACCGGGGAGCTGTTTTTT. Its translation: CASSVAARGRTTGELFF.